A single sample gave rise to the 12 T cell receptor beta chains below, sequenced in a study of PD-L1 blockade in urothelial cancer (TCRdb year 2017). Libraries were built with the immunoSEQ multiplex PCR assay. TCRdb holds this immuneACCESS table with in-frame rearrangements only. Some clones are missing; in checked studies, unresolved V genes explain under half, and the rest has no known cause. Within this sample are about 80,000 clones, with 87% of them counted one time only. The ten largest make up under 6% of the sample. The sample consisted of PBMCs, taken around atezolizumab (anti-PD-L1) treatment. These receptor sequences come from a woman between 65 and 79 years old with urothelial cancer.

The chain joins TRBV5-1 to TRBJ1-1, with 8 nucleotides matching TRBD1. With 2 bases clipped from V and 1 base from J, the junction kept 7 bases outside the gene matches. CDR1 SGHRS and CDR2 YFSETQ come from the germline V gene. There are 16 residues in the CDR3. The CDR3 nucleotides are TGCGCCAGCAGCTTCTCCGGGACAGGACAGAACACTGAAGCTTTCTTT. Protein: CASSFSGTGQNTEAFF. Variable domain in full (rest from reference TRBV5-1 and TRBJ1-1): KAGVTQTPRYLIKTRGQQVTLSCSPISGHRSVSWYQQTPGQGLQFLFEYFSETQRNKGNFPGRFSGRQFSNSRSEMNVSTLELGDSALYLCASSFSGTGQNTEAFFGQGTRLTVV.

The V and J genes are TRBV7-2 and TRBJ2-7; perhaps TRBD1 as D (7 bases). In germline, CDR1 is SGHTA, CDR2 FQGNSA. V was shortened by 5 bases and J by 3 bases, with 11 bases between the two germline ends. The CDR3 runs to 13 residues. CDR3 DNA sequence: TGTGCCAGCAGCCCCCAGGGGGGCTACGAGCAGTACTTC. Translated: CASSPQGGYEQYF.

The V gene is TRBV2, the J gene TRBJ1-2; D gene ambiguous. V gave up 7 bases and J gave up 5 bases, with 17 bases separating them. The CDR3 covers 14 residues. Germline CDR1 reads SNHLY; CDR2 reads FYNNEI. The CDR3 DNA sequence: TGTGCCAGCACTTACACTAGTCTACAGTATGGCTACACCTTC. It specifies CASTYTSLQYGYTF.

The chain's CDR3 is CASSPLFGQGGNQPQHF. The CDR3 DNA reads TGTGCCAGCAGTCCCTTATTCGGACAGGGAGGCAATCAGCCCCAGCATTTT. The rearrangement uses TRBV27 and TRBJ1-5, with 8 bases fitting TRBD1. The CDR3 sequence is 17 residues long. The junction had 11 bases not matched to a gene; V was cut back by 5 bases and J by 2 bases. Germline CDR1 reads MNHEY; CDR2 reads SMNVEV (reference sequence).

The CDR3 sequence is CASRGQGYFEQYF. The CDR3 region has the DNA TGTGCCAGCAGAGGACAGGGGTACTTCGAGCAGTACTTC. The chain has TRBV14 and TRBJ2-7; 9 bases match TRBD1. The trim removed 6 bases at V and 6 bases at J, leaving 6 bases unmatched. The V gene's germline CDR1 is SGHDN and CDR2 FVKESK. The CDR3 is 13 amino acids.

This clone was found a few times. The V call is TRBV7-8, the J call TRBJ2-3; D gene uncertain. CDR1 and CDR2 from the germline V gene are SGHVS and FQNEAQ. The CDR3 extends over 18 amino acids. Trimming left V 2 bases short and J 2 bases short, with 20 bases between. CDR3 DNA sequence: TGTGCCAGCAGCTTAATTGTAGAGGTAACGGGTTACACAGATACGCAGTATTTT. The encoded protein is CASSLIVEVTGYTDTQYF.

The J gene is TRBJ1-1, the V gene TRBV6-5; no firm D call. The CDR3 contains 15 residues. The V end lost 8 bases, the J end lost 0 bases, and 16 bases lay between the germline ends. Germline-derived CDR1 and CDR2 are MNHEY and SVGAGI. The CDR3 nucleotides read TGTGCCAGCCAGTTATTGCCTGGTTTGAACACTGAAGCTTTCTTT. Translating gives CASQLLPGLNTEAFF.

This chain connects TRBV28 to TRBJ1-1, with D possibly TRBD1 on 6 matching bases. Trimming removed 3 bases at V and 11 bases at J, with 16 bases between. The CDR3 has 13 amino acids. The V gene's germline CDR1 is MDHEN and CDR2 SYDVKM. CDR3 sequence: CASSFNRVPGAFF. The CDR3 DNA reads TGTGCCAGCAGTTTTAACAGGGTCCCTGGGGCTTTCTTT.

This sequence joins TRBV25-1 and TRBJ2-3, with 8 positions matching TRBD2. The V segment lost 3 bases and the J segment 1 base; nucleotides outside the gene matches: 3. CDR3 length: 15 residues. The germline CDR1 and CDR2 sequences are MGHDK and SYGVNS. The CDR3: CASSEGAGGTDTQYF. The DNA for the CDR3 is TGTGCCAGCAGTGAGGGAGCGGGAGGCACAGATACGCAGTATTTT.

The V gene is TRBV29-1, the J gene TRBJ2-7; the D gene is possibly TRBD2 (6 bases). CDR1 SQVTM and CDR2 ANQGSEA come from the germline V gene. The CDR3 sequence is 13 residues long. The V end lost 3 bases, the J end lost 3 bases, and 12 bases lay between the germline ends. The CDR3 spells CSVEEGFGYEQYF. In DNA form, the CDR3 reads TGCAGCGTTGAGGAGGGGTTCGGCTACGAGCAGTACTTC.

In its sample, this clone ranks as medium-sized (0.01 to 0.1%). This chain connects TRBV6-5 to TRBJ2-7; TRBD2 might be the D (5 bases). V lost 2 bases, J lost 5 bases, and 13 bases lay in between. The CDR3 totals 14 residues. Germline V gives CDR1 MNHEY, CDR2 SVGAGI. This CDR3 is CASSYEAPGDEQYF. CDR3 DNA sequence: TGTGCCAGCAGTTACGAGGCCCCCGGGGACGAGCAGTACTTC.

The gene calls are TRBV27 and TRBJ1-2, with D hard to call. Per the germline V gene, CDR1 is MNHEY and CDR2 is SMNVEV (reference sequence). The CDR3 is 13 residues long. V was trimmed by 3 bases and J by 8 bases, leaving 13 bases between them. This CDR3 is CASSFGISRGYTF. The CDR3 DNA reads as TGTGCCAGCAGTTTTGGCATTTCTAGGGGCTACACCTTC.